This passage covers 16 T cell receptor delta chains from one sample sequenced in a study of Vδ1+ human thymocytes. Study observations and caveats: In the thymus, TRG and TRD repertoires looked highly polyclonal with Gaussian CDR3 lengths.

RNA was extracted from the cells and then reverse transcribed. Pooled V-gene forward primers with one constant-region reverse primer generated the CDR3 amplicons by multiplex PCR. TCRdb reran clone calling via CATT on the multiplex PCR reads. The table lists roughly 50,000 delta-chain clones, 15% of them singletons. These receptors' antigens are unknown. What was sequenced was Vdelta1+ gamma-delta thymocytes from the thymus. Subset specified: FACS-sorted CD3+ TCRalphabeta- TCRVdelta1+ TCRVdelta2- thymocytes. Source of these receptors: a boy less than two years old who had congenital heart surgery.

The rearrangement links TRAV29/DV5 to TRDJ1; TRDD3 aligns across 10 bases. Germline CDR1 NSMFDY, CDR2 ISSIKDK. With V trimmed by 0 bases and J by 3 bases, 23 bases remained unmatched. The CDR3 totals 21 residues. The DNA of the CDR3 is TGTGCAGCAAGCGAAGTTCCCATTCCCGTCGACTGGGGGATGAGCCCCGATAAACTCATCTTT. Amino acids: CAASEVPIPVDWGMSPDKLIF.

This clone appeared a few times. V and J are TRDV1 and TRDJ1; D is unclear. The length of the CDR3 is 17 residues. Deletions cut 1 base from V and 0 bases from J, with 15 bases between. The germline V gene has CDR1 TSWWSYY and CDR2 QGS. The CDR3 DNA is TGTGCTCTTGGGGAACGATTGGCTTGGCACTACACCGATAAACTCATCTTT. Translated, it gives CALGERLAWHYTDKLIF.

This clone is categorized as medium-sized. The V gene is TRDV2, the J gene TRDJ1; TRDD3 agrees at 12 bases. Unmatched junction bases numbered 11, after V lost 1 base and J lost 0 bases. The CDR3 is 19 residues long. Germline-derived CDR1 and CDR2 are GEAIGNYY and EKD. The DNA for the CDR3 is TGTGCCTGTGACACGGATCTGGGGGATACGTTGTTGTACACCGATAAACTCATCTTT. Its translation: CACDTDLGDTLLYTDKLIF.

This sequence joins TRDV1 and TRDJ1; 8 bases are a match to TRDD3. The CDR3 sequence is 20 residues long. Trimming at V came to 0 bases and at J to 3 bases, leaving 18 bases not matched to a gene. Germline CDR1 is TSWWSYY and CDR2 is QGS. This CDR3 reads CALGELPTRTGDTYADKLIF. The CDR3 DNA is TGTGCTCTTGGGGAACTACCTACTCGTACTGGGGATACCTATGCCGATAAACTCATCTTT.

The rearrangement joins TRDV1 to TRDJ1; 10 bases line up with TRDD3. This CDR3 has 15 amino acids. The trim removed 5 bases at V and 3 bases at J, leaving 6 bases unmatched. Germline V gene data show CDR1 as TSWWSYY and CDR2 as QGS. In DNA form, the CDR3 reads TGTGCTCTTGGGATGTACTGGGGGATCGCCGATAAACTCATCTTT. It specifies CALGMYWGIADKLIF.

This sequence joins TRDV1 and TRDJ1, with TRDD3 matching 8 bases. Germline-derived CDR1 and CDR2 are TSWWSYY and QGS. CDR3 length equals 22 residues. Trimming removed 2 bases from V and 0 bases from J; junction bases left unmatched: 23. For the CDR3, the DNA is TGTGCTCTTGGGGAAAGCGCCCAAGAGGTTTATTGGGGGATTCGGTACACCGATAAACTCATCTTT. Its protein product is CALGESAQEVYWGIRYTDKLIF.

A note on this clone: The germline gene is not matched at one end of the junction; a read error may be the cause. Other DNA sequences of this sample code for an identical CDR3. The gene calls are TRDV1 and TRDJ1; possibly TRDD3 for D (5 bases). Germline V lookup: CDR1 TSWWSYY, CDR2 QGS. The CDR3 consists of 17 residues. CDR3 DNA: TGCGCTCTTGGGGAACCTCCCTTTCGACCTTACACCGATAAACTCATCTTT. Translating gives CALGEPPFRPYTDKLIF.

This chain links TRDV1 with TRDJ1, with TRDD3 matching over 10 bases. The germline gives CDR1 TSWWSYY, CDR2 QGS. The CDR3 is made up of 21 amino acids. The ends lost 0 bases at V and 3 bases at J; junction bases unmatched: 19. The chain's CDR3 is CALGELKGPTWLGDKSDKLIF. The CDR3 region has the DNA TGTGCTCTTGGGGAACTAAAAGGTCCTACGTGGCTGGGGGATAAATCCGATAAACTCATCTTT.

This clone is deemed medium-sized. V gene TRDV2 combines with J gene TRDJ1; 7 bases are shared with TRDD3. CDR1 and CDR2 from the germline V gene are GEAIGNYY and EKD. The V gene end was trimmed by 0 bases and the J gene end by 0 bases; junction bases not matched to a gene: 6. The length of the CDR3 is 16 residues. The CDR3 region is CACDTHFGGYTDKLIF. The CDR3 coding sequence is TGTGCCTGTGACACCCACTTCGGGGGATACACCGATAAACTCATCTTT.

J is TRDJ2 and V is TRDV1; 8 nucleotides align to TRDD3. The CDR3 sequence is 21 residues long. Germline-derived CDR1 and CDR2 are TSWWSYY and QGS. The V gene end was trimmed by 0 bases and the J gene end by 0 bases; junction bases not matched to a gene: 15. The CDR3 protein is CALGELSHRVLGGALTAQLFF. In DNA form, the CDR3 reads TGTGCTCTTGGGGAACTATCCCACCGTGTACTGGGGGGCGCTTTGACAGCACAACTCTTCTTT.

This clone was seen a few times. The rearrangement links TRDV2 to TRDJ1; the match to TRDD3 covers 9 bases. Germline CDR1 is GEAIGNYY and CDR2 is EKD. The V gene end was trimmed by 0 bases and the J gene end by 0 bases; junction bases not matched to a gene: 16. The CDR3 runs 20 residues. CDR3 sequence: CACDTEAWGIPILYTDKLIF. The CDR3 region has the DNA TGTGCCTGTGACACCGAAGCCTGGGGGATTCCTATTCTATACACCGATAAACTCATCTTT.

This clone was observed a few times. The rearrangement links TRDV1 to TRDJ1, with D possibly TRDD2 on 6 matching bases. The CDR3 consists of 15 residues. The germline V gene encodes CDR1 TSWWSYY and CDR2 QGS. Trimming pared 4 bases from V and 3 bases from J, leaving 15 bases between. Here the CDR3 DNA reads TGTGCTCTTGGGGCCTTCCCTCTAGAATCCGATAAACTCATCTTT. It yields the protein CALGAFPLESDKLIF.

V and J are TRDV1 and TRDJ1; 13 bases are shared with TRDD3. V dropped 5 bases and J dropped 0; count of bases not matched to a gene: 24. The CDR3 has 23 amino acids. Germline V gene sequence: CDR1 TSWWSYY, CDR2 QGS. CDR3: CALGYTFDLPPLLGDTYTDKLIF. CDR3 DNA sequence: TGTGCTCTTGGGTACACTTTTGACCTTCCTCCACTACTGGGGGATACGTACACCGATAAACTCATCTTT.

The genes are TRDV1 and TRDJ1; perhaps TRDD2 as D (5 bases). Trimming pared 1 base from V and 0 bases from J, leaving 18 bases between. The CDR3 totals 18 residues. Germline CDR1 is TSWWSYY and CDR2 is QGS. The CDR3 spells CALGEPPQGPTYTDKLIF. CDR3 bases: TGTGCTCTTGGGGAACCCCCTCAGGGCCCTACCTACACCGATAAACTCATCTTT.

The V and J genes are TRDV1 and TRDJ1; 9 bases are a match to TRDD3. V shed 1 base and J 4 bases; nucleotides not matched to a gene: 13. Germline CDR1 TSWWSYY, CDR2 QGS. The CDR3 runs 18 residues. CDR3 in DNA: TGTGCTCTTGGGGAACGTTTCCTACAATGGGGGATAGGCGATAAACTCATCTTT. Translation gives CALGERFLQWGIGDKLIF.

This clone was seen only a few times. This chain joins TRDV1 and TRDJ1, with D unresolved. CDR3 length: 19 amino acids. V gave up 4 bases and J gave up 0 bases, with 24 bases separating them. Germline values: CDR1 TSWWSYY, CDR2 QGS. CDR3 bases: TGTGCTCTTGGGGGGGCTTGGAGTGGAGGAGAGCGTTACACCGATAAACTCATCTTT. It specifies CALGGAWSGGERYTDKLIF.